Listed below are T cell receptor beta chains from one sample, sequenced in a study of regulatory T cells in long-lasting Graves disease. MiXCR, run by TCRdb on the multiplex PCR reads, gives a single entry per CDR3 protein. Among 400,000 to 500,000 distinct CDR3 sequences listed, around a fifth were seen once. The material was peripheral blood mononuclear cells (PBMCs), obtained when the disease was refractory, from a patient treated with antithyroid drugs. The receptor set was obtained from a female donor with Graves disease. CDR3s leave out the opening cysteine and the closing phenylalanine or tryptophan. A D gene is named only where the DNA matches it firmly.

D gene: -; V gene: TRBV19; J gene: TRBJ2-5; CDR3 protein: ASRPELVETQY
D gene: -; V gene: TRBV2; J gene: TRBJ2-2; CDR3 protein: ASSDQGGTGELF
D gene: TRBD2; V gene: TRBV20-1; J gene: TRBJ2-1; CDR3 protein: SARDLGLANYNEQF
D gene: -; V gene: TRBV28; J gene: TRBJ2-7; CDR3 protein: ASSSNIGQAGIYEQY
D gene: TRBD2; V gene: TRBV10-3; J gene: TRBJ2-3; CDR3 protein: AIMGLAGSDTQY
D gene: -; V gene: TRBV3-1; J gene: TRBJ2-7; CDR3 protein: ASSPRGAEQY
D gene: TRBD1; V gene: TRBV6-2/TRBV6-3; J gene: -; CDR3 protein: ASSVDRAYGQF
D gene: TRBD1; V gene: TRBV2; J gene: TRBJ2-2; CDR3 protein: ASSPGGSTGELF
D gene: -; V gene: TRBV7-2; J gene: TRBJ2-2; CDR3 protein: ASKLGSGVNTGELF
D gene: -; V gene: TRBV19; J gene: TRBJ1-5; CDR3 protein: ASSQDLDQPQH
D gene: TRBD1; V gene: TRBV6-1; J gene: TRBJ1-1; CDR3 protein: ASSGQEIGTEAF
D gene: -; V gene: TRBV28; J gene: TRBJ1-4; CDR3 protein: ASSLMRSTATNEKLF
D gene: -; V gene: TRBV12-3/TRBV12-4; J gene: TRBJ1-5; CDR3 protein: ASSPTRGQPQH
D gene: -; V gene: TRBV28; J gene: TRBJ2-1; CDR3 protein: ASVYGSGNEQF
D gene: -; V gene: TRBV7-2; J gene: TRBJ2-7; CDR3 protein: ASSPLGEVYEQY
D gene: -; V gene: TRBV7-9; J gene: TRBJ2-2; CDR3 protein: ASSLAPVWGGELF
D gene: -; V gene: TRBV6-1; J gene: TRBJ2-7; CDR3 protein: ASSPGALYKQY
D gene: -; V gene: TRBV5-1; J gene: TRBJ1-4; CDR3 protein: ASSAAQGRGKLF
D gene: TRBD1; V gene: TRBV15; J gene: TRBJ2-7; CDR3 protein: ATSRNRDRVGSYEQY
D gene: -; V gene: TRBV27; J gene: TRBJ2-7; CDR3 protein: ASSSPCEQY
D gene: TRBD2; V gene: TRBV5-1; J gene: TRBJ2-7; CDR3 protein: ASSLGTSLEQY
D gene: -; V gene: TRBV20-1; J gene: TRBJ1-2; CDR3 protein: SARPWEDNYGYT
D gene: TRBD2; V gene: TRBV7-6; J gene: TRBJ2-7; CDR3 protein: ANIVAGTYEQY
D gene: -; V gene: TRBV12-3/TRBV12-4; J gene: TRBJ1-2; CDR3 protein: ASRSGSRGSGYT
D gene: -; V gene: TRBV7-9; J gene: TRBJ2-2; CDR3 protein: ASSLQGAGELF
D gene: TRBD1; V gene: TRBV20-1; J gene: TRBJ2-7; CDR3 protein: SASTPPGQGTYEQY
D gene: -; V gene: TRBV10-3; J gene: TRBJ1-1; CDR3 protein: AISTGGTEAF
D gene: -; V gene: TRBV5-1; J gene: TRBJ2-7; CDR3 protein: ASSAKSQGAYEQY
D gene: -; V gene: TRBV18; J gene: TRBJ1-1; CDR3 protein: ASSPLDSEAF
D gene: -; V gene: TRBV6-5; J gene: TRBJ2-2; CDR3 protein: ASSSRAAGELF
D gene: -; V gene: TRBV28; J gene: TRBJ1-6; CDR3 protein: ASSLSDRTLH
D gene: TRBD2; V gene: TRBV20-1; J gene: TRBJ2-7; CDR3 protein: SAPSAGLAGVNEEQY
D gene: -; V gene: TRBV7-9; J gene: TRBJ2-7; CDR3 protein: ASNGGGGSSYEQY
D gene: TRBD2; V gene: TRBV20-1; J gene: TRBJ2-2; CDR3 protein: SATALVLRGGLAGEVTGELF
D gene: -; V gene: TRBV7-9; J gene: TRBJ2-2; CDR3 protein: AIRRVAGDTGELF
D gene: -; V gene: TRBV27; J gene: TRBJ2-5; CDR3 protein: ASSYGPQETQY
D gene: TRBD1; V gene: TRBV5-1; J gene: TRBJ2-7; CDR3 protein: ASRGTGFDEQY
D gene: -; V gene: TRBV2; J gene: TRBJ2-7; CDR3 protein: ASRGGAGEQY